One T cell receptor (beta chain) is described in this entry. Its matching antigen is unknown. These data belong to a study of cytomegalovirus exposure and HLA in healthy donors. General study points: A later analysis linked a missense DCLRE1C variant to TCR beta V- and J-gene trimming. In a later analysis, compared with equally common non-associated chains, HLA-associated beta chains were more expanded.

Each donor was healthy, and each was a bone marrow donor. The PCR used 60 Vbeta and 13 Jbeta primers. Assay used: immunoSEQ multiplex PCR; TCRdb lists only in-frame clones, some missing. The sample holds more than 100,000 clones. Germline values: CDR1 LNHNV, CDR2 YYDKDF (reference sequence). After removal of 1 base from V and 6 bases from J, the junction contained 6 bases not matched to a gene. The CDR3 runs 15 residues. The TCR sequence derives from a man aged 35 to 55 in good health and CMV-seronegative. The chain has TRBV15 and TRBJ2-7; 10 nucleotides align to TRBD2. Sequencing was carried out using PBMCs. For the CDR3, the DNA is TGTGCCACCAGCAGAGGAAGGCTAGCGGGAGCCGAGCAGTACTTC. Translating gives CATSRGRLAGAEQYF.